This T cell receptor beta chain comes out of a study of cytotoxic CD8 clonotypes in ibrutinib-treated CLL. Points on this clone: Its target is not known.

The planned depth of sequencing spanned 1 in 200,000 to 1 in 1 million T cells. Clones were sequenced by immunoSEQ multiplex PCR, and TCRdb holds only the in-frame ones, with some missing. The sample records some 130,000 clones, approximately 85% being singletons. This CDR3 is built from 18 residues. General study results and limits: Public clonotypes, rarely seen, contracted or held steady on treatment. Pretreatment clonality was elevated relative to age-matched healthy donors and paralleled circulating CD8+ T-cell counts. Having risen at ibrutinib response, clonality had fallen back toward baseline by progression.

This sequence originates from a human donor with chronic lymphocytic leukemia. Specimen: PBMCs, collected after 24 months of ibrutinib treatment. The rearrangement joins TRBV12-2 to TRBJ1-5; the table's D call TRBD1 went unverified against the DNA. TRBV12-2 is marked as a pseudogene. Here the CDR3 DNA reads TGTGCAAGTCGCGTCCTCCCACGGACAAGTTATAGCAATCAGCCCCAGCATTTT. It translates to CASRVLPRTSYSNQPQHF.